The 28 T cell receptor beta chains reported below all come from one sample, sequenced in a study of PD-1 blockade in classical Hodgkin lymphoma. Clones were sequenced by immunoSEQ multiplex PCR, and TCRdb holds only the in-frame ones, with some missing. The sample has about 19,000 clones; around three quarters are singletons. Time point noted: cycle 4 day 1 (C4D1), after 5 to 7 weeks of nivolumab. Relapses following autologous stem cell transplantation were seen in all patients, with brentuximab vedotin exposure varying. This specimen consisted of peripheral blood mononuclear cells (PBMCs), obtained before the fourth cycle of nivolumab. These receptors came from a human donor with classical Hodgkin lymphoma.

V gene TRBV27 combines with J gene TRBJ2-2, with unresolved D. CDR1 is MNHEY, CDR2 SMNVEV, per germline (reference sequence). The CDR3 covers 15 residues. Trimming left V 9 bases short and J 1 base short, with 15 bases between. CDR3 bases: TGTGCCAGACGTGGTCTTGAGCGGAACACCGGGGAGCTGTTTTTT. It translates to CARRGLERNTGELFF.

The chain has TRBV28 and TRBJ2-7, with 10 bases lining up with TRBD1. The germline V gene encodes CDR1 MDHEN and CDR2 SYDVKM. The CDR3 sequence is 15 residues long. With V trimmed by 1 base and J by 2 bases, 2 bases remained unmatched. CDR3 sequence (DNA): TGTGCCAGCAGTTTATTCGACAGGGGGCCCTACGAGCAGTACTTC. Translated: CASSLFDRGPYEQYF.

The CDR3 region is CASSSIGTPGTNYGYTF. Written as DNA, the CDR3 is TGTGCCAGCAGTTCCATAGGGACACCCGGTACTAACTATGGCTACACCTTC. This chain connects TRBV28 to TRBJ1-2; the D gene is possibly TRBD1 (6 bases). The CDR3 spans 17 residues. Germline lookup yields CDR1 MDHEN and CDR2 SYDVKM. Trimming took off 4 bases at V and 0 bases at J, with 18 bases between the two ends.

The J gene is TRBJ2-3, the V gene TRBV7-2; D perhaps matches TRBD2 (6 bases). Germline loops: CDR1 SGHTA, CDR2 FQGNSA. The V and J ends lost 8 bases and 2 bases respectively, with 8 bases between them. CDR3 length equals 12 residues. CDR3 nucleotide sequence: TGTGCCAGCGGACTAAACACAGATACGCAGTATTTT. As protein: CASGLNTDTQYF.

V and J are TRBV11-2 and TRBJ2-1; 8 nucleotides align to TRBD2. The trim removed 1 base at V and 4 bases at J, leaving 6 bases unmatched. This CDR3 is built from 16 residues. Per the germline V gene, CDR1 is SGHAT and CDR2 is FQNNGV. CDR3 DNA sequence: TGTGCCAGCAGCTTAGGTTTGGTAGCGGGGTACAATGAGCAGTTCTTC. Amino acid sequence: CASSLGLVAGYNEQFF.

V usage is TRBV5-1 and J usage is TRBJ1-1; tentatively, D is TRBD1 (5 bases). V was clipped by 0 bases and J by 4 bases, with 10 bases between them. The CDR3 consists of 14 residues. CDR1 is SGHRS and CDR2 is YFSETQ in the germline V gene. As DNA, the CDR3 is TGCGCCAGCAGCTTGGCCGGGGCGTTCACTGAAGCTTTCTTT. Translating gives CASSLAGAFTEAFF.

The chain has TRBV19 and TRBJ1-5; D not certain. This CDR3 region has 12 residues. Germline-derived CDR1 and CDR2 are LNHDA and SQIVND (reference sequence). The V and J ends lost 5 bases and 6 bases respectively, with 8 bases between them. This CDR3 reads CASSFLLQPQHF. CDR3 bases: TGTGCCAGTAGTTTCTTGCTTCAGCCCCAGCATTTT.

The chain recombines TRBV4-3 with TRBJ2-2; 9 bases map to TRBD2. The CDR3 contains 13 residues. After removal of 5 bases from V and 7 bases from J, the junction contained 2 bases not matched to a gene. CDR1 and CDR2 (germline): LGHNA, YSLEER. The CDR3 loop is CASSAGGFGELFF. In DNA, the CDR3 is TGCGCCAGCAGCGCGGGGGGGTTCGGGGAGCTGTTTTTT.

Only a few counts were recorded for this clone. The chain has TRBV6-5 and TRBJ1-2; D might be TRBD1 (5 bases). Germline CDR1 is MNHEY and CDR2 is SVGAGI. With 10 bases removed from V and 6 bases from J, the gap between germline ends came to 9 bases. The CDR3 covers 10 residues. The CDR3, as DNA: TGTGCCACGGGGGAGGATGGCTACACCTTC. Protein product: CATGEDGYTF.

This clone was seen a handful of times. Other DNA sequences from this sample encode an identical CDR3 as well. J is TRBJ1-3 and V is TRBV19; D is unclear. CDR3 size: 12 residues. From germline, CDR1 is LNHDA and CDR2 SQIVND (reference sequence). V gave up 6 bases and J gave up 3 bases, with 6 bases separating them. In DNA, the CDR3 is TGTGCCAGTAGCTACAGTGGAAACACCATATATTTT. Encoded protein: CASSYSGNTIYF.

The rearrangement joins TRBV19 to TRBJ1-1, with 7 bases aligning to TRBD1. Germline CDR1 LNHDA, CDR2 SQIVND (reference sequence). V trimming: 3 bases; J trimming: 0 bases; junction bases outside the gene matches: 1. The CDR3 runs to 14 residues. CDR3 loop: CASSMGTVNTEAFF. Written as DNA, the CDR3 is TGTGCCAGTAGTATGGGGACAGTGAACACTGAAGCTTTCTTT.

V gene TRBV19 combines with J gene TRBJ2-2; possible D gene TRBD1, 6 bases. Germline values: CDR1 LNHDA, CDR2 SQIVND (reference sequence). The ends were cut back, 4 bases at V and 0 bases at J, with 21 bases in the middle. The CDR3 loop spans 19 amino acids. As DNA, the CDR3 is TGTGCCAGTAGTAGGTCTGGGGCCCAGGGGTCCGCGAACACCGGGGAGCTGTTTTTT. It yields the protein CASSRSGAQGSANTGELFF.

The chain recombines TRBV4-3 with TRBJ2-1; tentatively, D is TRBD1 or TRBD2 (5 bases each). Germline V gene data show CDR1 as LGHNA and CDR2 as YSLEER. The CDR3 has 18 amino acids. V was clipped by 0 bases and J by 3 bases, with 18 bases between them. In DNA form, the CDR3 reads TGCGCCAGCAGCCAAGATCCTGGTCGTGGGACGGTCTACAATGAGCAGTTCTTC. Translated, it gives CASSQDPGRGTVYNEQFF.

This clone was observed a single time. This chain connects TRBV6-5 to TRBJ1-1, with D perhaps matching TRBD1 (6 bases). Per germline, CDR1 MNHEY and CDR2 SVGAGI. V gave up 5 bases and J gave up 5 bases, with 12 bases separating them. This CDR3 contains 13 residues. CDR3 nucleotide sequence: TGTGCCAGCAGTATGGGGGGCCGGACTGAAGCTTTCTTT. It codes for CASSMGGRTEAFF.

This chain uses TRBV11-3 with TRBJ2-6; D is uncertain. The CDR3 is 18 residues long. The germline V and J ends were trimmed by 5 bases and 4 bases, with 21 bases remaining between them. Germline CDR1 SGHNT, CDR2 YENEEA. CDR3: CASSHGQSKGSGANVLTF. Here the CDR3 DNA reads TGTGCCAGCAGCCACGGGCAGTCTAAAGGATCCGGGGCCAACGTCCTGACTTTC.

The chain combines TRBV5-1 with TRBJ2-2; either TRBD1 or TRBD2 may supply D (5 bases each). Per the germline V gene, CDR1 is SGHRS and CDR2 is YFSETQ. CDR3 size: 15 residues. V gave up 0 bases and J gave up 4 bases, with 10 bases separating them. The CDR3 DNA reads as TGCGCCAGCAGCTTGGGCAGGGCGGGCACCGGGGAGCTGTTTTTT. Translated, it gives CASSLGRAGTGELFF. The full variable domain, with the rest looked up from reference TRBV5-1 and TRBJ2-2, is KAGVTQTPRYLIKTRGQQVTLSCSPISGHRSVSWYQQTPGQGLQFLFEYFSETQRNKGNFPGRFSGRQFSNSRSEMNVSTLELGDSALYLCASSLGRAGTGELFFGEGSRLTVL.

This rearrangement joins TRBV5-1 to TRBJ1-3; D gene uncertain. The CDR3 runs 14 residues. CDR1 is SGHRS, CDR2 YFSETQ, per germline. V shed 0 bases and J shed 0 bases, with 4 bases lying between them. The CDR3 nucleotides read TGCGCCAGCAGCTTGGGCATCTCTGGAAACACCATATATTTT. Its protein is CASSLGISGNTIYF.

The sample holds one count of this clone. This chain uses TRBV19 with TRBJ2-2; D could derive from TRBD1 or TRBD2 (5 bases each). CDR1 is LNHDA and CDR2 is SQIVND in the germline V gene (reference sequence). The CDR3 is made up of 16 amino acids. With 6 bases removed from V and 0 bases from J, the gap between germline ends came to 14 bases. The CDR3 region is CASSARGASNTGELFF. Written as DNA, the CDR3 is TGTGCCAGTAGCGCGAGGGGCGCCTCGAACACCGGGGAGCTGTTTTTT.

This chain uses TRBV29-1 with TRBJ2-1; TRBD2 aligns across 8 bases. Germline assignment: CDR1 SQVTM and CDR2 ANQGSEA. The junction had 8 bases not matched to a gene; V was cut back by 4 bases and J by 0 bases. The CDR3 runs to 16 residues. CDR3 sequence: CSVGRAGAGSYNEQFF. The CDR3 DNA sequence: TGCAGCGTTGGTAGAGCGGGGGCCGGCTCCTACAATGAGCAGTTCTTC.

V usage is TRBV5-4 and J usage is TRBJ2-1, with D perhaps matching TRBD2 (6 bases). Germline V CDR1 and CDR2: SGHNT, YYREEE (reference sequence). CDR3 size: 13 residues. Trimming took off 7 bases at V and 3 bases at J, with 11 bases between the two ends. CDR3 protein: CASSAGNYNEQFF. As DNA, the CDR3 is TGTGCCAGCTCGGCGGGGAACTACAATGAGCAGTTCTTC.

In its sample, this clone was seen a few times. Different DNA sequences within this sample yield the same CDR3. CDR3 sequence: CASSILSGNTIYF. DNA of the CDR3: TGTGCCAGTAGTATACTGAGTGGAAACACCATATATTTT. V gene TRBV19 combines with J gene TRBJ1-3; no reliable D call. Germline V gene data show CDR1 as LNHDA and CDR2 as SQIVND (reference sequence). Trimming took off 2 bases at V and 3 bases at J, with 5 bases between the two ends. This CDR3 is built from 13 residues.

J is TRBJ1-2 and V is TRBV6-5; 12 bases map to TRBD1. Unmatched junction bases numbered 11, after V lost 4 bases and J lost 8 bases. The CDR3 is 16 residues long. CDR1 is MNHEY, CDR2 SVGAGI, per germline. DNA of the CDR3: TGTGCCAGCAGTTCTCCGGGACAGGGGGCCTTTTGGGGCTACACCTTC. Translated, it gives CASSSPGQGAFWGYTF.

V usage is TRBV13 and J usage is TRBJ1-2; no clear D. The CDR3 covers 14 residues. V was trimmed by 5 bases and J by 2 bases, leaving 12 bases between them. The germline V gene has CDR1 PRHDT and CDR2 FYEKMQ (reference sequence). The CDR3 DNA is TGTGCCAGCAGCCCCGGGGAGGGAAACTATGGCTACACCTTC. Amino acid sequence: CASSPGEGNYGYTF.

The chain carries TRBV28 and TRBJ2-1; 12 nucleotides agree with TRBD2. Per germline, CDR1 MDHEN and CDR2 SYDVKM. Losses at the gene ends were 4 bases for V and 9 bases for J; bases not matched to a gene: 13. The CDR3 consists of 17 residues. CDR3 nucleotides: TGTGCCAGCAGTTCAGGGCGACTAGCGGGAGTGTCTGGTGAGCAGTTCTTC. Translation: CASSSGRLAGVSGEQFF.

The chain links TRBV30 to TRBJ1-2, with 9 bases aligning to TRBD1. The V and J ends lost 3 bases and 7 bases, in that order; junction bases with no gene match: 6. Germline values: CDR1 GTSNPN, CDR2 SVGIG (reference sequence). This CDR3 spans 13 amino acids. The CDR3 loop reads CAWRDRDRVGYTF. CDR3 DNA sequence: TGTGCCTGGAGAGACCGGGACAGGGTTGGCTACACCTTC.

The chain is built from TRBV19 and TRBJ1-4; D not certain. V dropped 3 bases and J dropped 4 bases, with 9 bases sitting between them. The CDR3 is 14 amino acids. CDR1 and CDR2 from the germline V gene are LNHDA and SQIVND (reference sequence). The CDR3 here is CASSIGRVNEKLFF. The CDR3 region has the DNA TGTGCCAGTAGTATCGGCAGAGTTAATGAAAAACTGTTTTTT. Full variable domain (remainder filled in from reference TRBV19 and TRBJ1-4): DGGITQSPKYLFRKEGQNVTLSCEQNLNHDAMYWYRQDPGQGLRLIYYSQIVNDFQKGDIAEGYSVSREKKESFPLTVTSAQKNPTAFYLCASSIGRVNEKLFFGSGTQLSVL.

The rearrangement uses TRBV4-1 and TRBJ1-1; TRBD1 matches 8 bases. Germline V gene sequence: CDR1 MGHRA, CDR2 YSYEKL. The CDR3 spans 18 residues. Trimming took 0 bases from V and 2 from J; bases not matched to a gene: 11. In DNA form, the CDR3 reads TGCGCCAGCAGCCAAGATTGGCAGGGGGCAAACCAAAACACTGAAGCTTTCTTT. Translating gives CASSQDWQGANQNTEAFF.

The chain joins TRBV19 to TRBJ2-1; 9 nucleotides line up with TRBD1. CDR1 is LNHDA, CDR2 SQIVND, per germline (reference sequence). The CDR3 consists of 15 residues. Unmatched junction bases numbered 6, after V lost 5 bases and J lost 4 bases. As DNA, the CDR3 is TGTGCCAGTAGTTCAAGGACAGGGGCTTACAATGAGCAGTTCTTC. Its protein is CASSSRTGAYNEQFF. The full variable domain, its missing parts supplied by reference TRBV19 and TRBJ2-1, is DGGITQSPKYLFRKEGQNVTLSCEQNLNHDAMYWYRQDPGQGLRLIYYSQIVNDFQKGDIAEGYSVSREKKESFPLTVTSAQKNPTAFYLCASSSRTGAYNEQFFGPGTRLTVL.